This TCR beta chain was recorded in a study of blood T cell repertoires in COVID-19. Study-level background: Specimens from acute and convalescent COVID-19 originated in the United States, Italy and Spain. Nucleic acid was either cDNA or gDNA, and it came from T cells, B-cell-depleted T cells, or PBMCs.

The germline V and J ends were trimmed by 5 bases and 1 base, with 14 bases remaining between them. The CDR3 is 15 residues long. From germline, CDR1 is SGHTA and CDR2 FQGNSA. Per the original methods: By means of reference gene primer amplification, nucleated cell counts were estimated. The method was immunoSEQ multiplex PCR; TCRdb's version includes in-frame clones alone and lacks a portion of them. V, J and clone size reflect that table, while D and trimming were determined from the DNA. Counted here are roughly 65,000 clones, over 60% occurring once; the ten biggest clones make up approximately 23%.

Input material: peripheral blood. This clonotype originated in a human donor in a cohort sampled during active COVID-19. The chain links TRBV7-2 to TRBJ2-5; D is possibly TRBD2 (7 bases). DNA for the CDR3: TGTGCCAGCAGCCCCCTTAGGGGGGGCCAAGAGACCCAGTACTTC. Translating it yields CASSPLRGGQETQYF.